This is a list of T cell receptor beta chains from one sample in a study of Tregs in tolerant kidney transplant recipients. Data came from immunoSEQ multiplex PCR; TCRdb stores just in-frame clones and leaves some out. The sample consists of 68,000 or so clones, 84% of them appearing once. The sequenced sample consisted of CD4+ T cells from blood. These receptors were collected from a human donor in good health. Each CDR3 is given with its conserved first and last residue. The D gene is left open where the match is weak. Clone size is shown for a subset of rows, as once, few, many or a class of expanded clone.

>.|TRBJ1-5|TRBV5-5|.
TGTGCCAGCAGCAGGAGGAGAGATAGCAATCAGCCCCAGCATTTT
CASSRRRDSNQPQHF
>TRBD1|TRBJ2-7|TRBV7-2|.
TGTGCCAGCAGCTTTTACGGACAGGGTGAGGAGCAGTACTTC
CASSFYGQGEEQYF
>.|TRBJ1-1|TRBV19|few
TGTGCCAGTAGTATAGATTGGAACACTGAAGCTTTCTTT
CASSIDWNTEAFF
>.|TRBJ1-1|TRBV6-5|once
TGTGCCAGCAGCTACAGGCGATTGGGGGCGGGGACTGAAGCTTTCTTT
CASSYRRLGAGTEAFF
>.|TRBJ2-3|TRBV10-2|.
TGCGCCAGCAGTGAGAGCCGGTCTAGCACAGATACGCAGTATTTT
CASSESRSSTDTQYF
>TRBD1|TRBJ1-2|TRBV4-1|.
TGCGCCAGCAGCCAAGACCCCCAGGGGGCTCAAGGGAATGGCTACACCTTC
CASSQDPQGAQGNGYTF
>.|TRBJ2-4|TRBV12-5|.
TGTGCTAGTGGTCTTGGACAGGCGGGGTCCCAAAACATTCAGTACTTC
CASGLGQAGSQNIQYF
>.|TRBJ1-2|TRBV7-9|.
TGTGCCAGCAGCTCGCAGGGTTCATACTATGGCTACACCTTC
CASSSQGSYYGYTF
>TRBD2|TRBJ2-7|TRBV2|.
TGTGCCAGCAACGGACTAGCGGGAGCGTACGAGCAGTACTTC
CASNGLAGAYEQYF
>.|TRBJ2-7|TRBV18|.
TGTGCCAGCTCACCAGGAGGTTACGAGCAGTACTTC
CASSPGGYEQYF
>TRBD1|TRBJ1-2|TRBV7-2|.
TGTGCCAGCAGCATTGACAGGGGGGGCTATGGCTACACCTTC
CASSIDRGGYGYTF
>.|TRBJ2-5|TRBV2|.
TGTGCCAGCACCGAACGACAACAAGAGACCCAGTACTTC
CASTERQQETQYF
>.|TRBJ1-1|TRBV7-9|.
TGTGCCAGCAGCTTAGCGCGGAACACTGAAGCTTTCTTT
CASSLARNTEAFF
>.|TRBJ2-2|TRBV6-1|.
TGTGCCAGCAGTGAAGCTCTAACCGGGGAGCTGTTTTTT
CASSEALTGELFF
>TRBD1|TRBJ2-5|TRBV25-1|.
TGTGCCAGCAGTGACTGGACAGGGGGAAAAGAGACCCAGTACTTC
CASSDWTGGKETQYF
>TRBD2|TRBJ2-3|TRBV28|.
TGTGCCAGCAGTTTGGCGGGAGGGTTTACAGATACGCAGTATTTT
CASSLAGGFTDTQYF
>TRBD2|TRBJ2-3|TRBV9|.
TGTGCCAGCAGCGTAGGGACTAGCGTGGTAGATACGCAGTATTTT
CASSVGTSVVDTQYF
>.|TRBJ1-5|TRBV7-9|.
TGTGCCAGCAGCCCCGCCCCGAGAGGCAATCAGCCCCAGCATTTT
CASSPAPRGNQPQHF
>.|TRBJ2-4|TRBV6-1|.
TGTGCCAGCAGATCTGACGGGGCCCCTGCGGACATTCAGTACTTC
CASRSDGAPADIQYF
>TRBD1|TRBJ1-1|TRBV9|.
TGTGCCAGCAGCCCACGACAGGGAATTGGCACTGAAGCTTTCTTT
CASSPRQGIGTEAFF
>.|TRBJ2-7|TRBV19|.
TGTGCCAGTAGTTATCTGTCTAACTACGAGCAGTACTTC
CASSYLSNYEQYF
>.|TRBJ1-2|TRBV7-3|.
TGTGCCAGCAACCTGGACGGCGGGGATTATGGCTACACCTTC
CASNLDGGDYGYTF